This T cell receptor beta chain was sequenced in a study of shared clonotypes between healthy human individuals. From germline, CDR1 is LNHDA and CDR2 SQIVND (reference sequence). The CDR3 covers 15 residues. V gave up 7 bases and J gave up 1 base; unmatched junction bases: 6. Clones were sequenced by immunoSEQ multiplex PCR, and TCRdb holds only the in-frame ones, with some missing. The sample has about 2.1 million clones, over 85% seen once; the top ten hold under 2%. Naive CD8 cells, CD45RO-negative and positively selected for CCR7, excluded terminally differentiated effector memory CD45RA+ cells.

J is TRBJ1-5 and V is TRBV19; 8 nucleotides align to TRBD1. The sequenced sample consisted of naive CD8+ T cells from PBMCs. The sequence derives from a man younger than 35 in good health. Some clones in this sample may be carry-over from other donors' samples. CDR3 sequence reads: CASTHRQGSNQPQHF. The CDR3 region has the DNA TGTGCCAGTACCCACCGACAGGGGAGCAATCAGCCCCAGCATTTT.